Listed here is a single T cell receptor (beta chain). The data originate from a study of blood T cell repertoires in COVID-19. Study-wide background: The analysed material was cDNA or gDNA that came from T cells, B-cell-depleted T cells, or PBMCs.

CDR3 length equals 14 residues. Germline CDR1 is LNHDA and CDR2 is SQIVND (reference sequence). Deletions cut 1 base from V and 2 bases from J, with 9 bases between. Recruits, aged roughly 18 to 90 years, lived in around 24 US areas. Membership in each cohort depended on participant-reported clinical history. Clones were read by immunoSEQ multiplex PCR, and TCRdb kept only the in-frame ones, dropping some. The data show around 280,000 clones, 90% seen once. The chain recombines TRBV19 with TRBJ2-7, with D possibly TRBD2 on 5 matching bases. The specimen was PBMCs or T cells enriched from blood (not recorded which). This receptor was taken from a woman aged 18-29 years with acute COVID-19. For the CDR3, the DNA is TGTGCCAGTAGTATAGCGGGATCCCCCTACGAGCAGTACTTC. This translates into CASSIAGSPYEQYF.